These 5 T cell receptor beta chains were all obtained from the same sample, sequenced in a study of T-cell reconstitution after alpha-beta-depleted transplantation in children. The library targeted TCRbeta and was prepared with unique molecular identifiers. TCRdb re-called the PCR reads with MiXCR, one entry per CDR3 protein. This sample yields about 210,000 distinct CDR3 sequences, of which more than 15% are seen a single time; approximately 40% belongs to the top ten. The sequencing used PBMCs, mostly from graft donor cells, collected 360 days after TCRalphabeta/CD19-depleted stem cell transplant. These receptors originate from a male patient aged 2-10 years who had a stem cell transplant for acute lymphoblastic leukemia, so the T cells may come from the graft donor.

This chain uses TRBV5-1 with TRBJ2-5, with D unresolved. CDR1 and CDR2 (germline): SGHRS, YFSETQ. This CDR3 contains 15 residues. The V gene lost 1 base and the J gene lost 1 base, with 11 bases spanning the gap. CDR3 amino acids: CASSLPEAPQETQYF. CDR3 sequence (DNA): TGCGCCAGCAGCTTGCCTGAGGCCCCCCAAGAGACCCAGTACTTC.

Only a few counts were recorded for this clonotype. The chain employs TRBV4-3 and TRBJ1-1; no clear D. Trimming took off 0 bases at V and 7 bases at J, with 18 bases between the two ends. Germline CDR1 and CDR2: LGHNA and YSLEER. This CDR3 is built from 16 residues. CDR3 sequence reads: CASSQERAADQNEAFF. The CDR3 coding sequence is TGCGCCAGCAGCCAAGAGAGGGCAGCCGATCAAAATGAAGCTTTCTTT.

The chain carries TRBV12-3 or TRBV12-4 and TRBJ1-2, with TRBD1 as a possible D gene (5 bases). CDR3 length: 15 residues. V lost 0 bases and J lost 7, with 15 bases in between. CDR3 nucleotides: TGTGCCAGCAGTTTAGCGCCCAGGGAAGGTGTTGGCTACACCTTC. This translates into CASSLAPREGVGYTF.

V and J are TRBV2 and TRBJ1-5, with TRBD1 as a possible D gene (5 bases). The V and J ends lost 7 bases and 4 bases respectively, with 11 bases between them. CDR1 is SNHLY, CDR2 FYNNEI, per germline. The CDR3 runs to 13 residues. This CDR3 reads CASTQGPNQPQHF. CDR3 bases: TGTGCCAGCACTCAGGGCCCTAATCAGCCCCAGCATTTT.

This chain uses TRBV20-1 with TRBJ2-3, with TRBD1 matching 8 bases. With 1 base clipped from V and 0 bases from J, the junction kept 6 bases outside the gene matches. CDR1 and CDR2 from the germline V gene are DFQATT and SNEGSKA (reference sequence). This CDR3 region has 16 residues. The CDR3 DNA follows: TGCAGTGCTAGAGTTCGACAGGGGTCTAGCACAGATACGCAGTATTTT. Encoded protein: CSARVRQGSSTDTQYF.